These T cell receptor beta chains were read from a single sample in a study of HIV-infected patients and healthy controls. TCRdb re-called the 5' RACE reads through MiXCR, storing one row per CDR3 protein. The sample shows over 55,000 distinct CDR3 sequences, about a sixth of them seen only once. The sequenced sample consisted of CD4+ T cells from blood. The receptors originated from a human donor in good health. CDR3s include the opening cysteine and the closing phenylalanine or tryptophan. D genes are given only for firm matches. Clone sizes are given selectively: once, few, many, or a class where the clone is expanded.

d_gene: -; v_gene: TRBV27; abundance: -; j_gene: TRBJ2-1; CDR3nt: TGTGCCAGCAGTTCAAGCTATAAAAATGAGCAGTTCTTC; CDR3aa: CASSSSYKNEQFF
d_gene: -; v_gene: TRBV15; abundance: many; j_gene: TRBJ2-5; CDR3nt: TGTGCCACCAGCTCAGGGTGGATTGAAGAGACCCAGTACTTC; CDR3aa: CATSSGWIEETQYF
d_gene: -; v_gene: TRBV5-1; abundance: -; j_gene: TRBJ2-7; CDR3nt: TGCGCCAGCAGCTTGGAGGGCAGGGGACCCTACGAGCAGTACTTC; CDR3aa: CASSLEGRGPYEQYF
d_gene: -; v_gene: TRBV7-2; abundance: few; j_gene: TRBJ1-2; CDR3nt: TGTGCCAGCAGCTTTAAACAGGACTATGGCTACACCTTC; CDR3aa: CASSFKQDYGYTF
d_gene: TRBD2; v_gene: TRBV7-2; abundance: many; j_gene: TRBJ2-5; CDR3nt: TGTGCCAGCAGCTGGGACTATCAAGAGACCCAGTACTTC; CDR3aa: CASSWDYQETQYF
d_gene: TRBD2; v_gene: TRBV4-1; abundance: few; j_gene: TRBJ2-3; CDR3nt: TGCGCCAGCAGCCAAGGGCTCCTTTGGGGCGGGAGAACAGATACGCAGTATTTT; CDR3aa: CASSQGLLWGGRTDTQYF
d_gene: -; v_gene: TRBV30; abundance: medium-sized; j_gene: TRBJ2-3; CDR3nt: TGTGCCTGGATCGGTAGGGGCAAGCTTGGGGATACGCAGTATTTT; CDR3aa: CAWIGRGKLGDTQYF
d_gene: -; v_gene: TRBV28; abundance: many; j_gene: TRBJ1-2; CDR3nt: TGTGCCAGCAGATCCCAAATCGGGACACCCTATGGCTACACCTTC; CDR3aa: CASRSQIGTPYGYTF
d_gene: -; v_gene: TRBV5-1; abundance: -; j_gene: TRBJ2-5; CDR3nt: TGCGCCAGCAGCTCGGTGCTTGGGCCTACTACACAAGATACCCAGTACTTC; CDR3aa: CASSSVLGPTTQDTQYF
d_gene: TRBD1; v_gene: TRBV5-5; abundance: many; j_gene: TRBJ2-5; CDR3nt: TGTGCCAGCAGCCTGACTCCGGGAAGGGGGCTTGAGACCCAGTACTTC; CDR3aa: CASSLTPGRGLETQYF
d_gene: -; v_gene: TRBV20-1; abundance: -; j_gene: TRBJ2-5; CDR3nt: TGCAGTGCTAGAGGGCGGCGGGGAGGAGAGACCCAGTACTTC; CDR3aa: CSARGRRGGETQYF
d_gene: -; v_gene: TRBV6-5; abundance: -; j_gene: TRBJ1-3; CDR3nt: TGTGCCAGCAGGCACGCAGGCACGGGCACCATATATTTT; CDR3aa: CASRHAGTGTIYF
d_gene: TRBD1; v_gene: TRBV28; abundance: many; j_gene: TRBJ2-7; CDR3nt: TGTGCCAGCAGCCGCCCCGGACAGGCCTCCTACGAGCAGTACTTC; CDR3aa: CASSRPGQASYEQYF
d_gene: -; v_gene: TRBV28; abundance: few; j_gene: TRBJ2-5; CDR3nt: TGTGCCAGCAGGGGGGGGACAGTCGCTTACCAAGAGACCCAGTACTTC; CDR3aa: CASRGGTVAYQETQYF
d_gene: TRBD1; v_gene: TRBV7-2; abundance: -; j_gene: TRBJ1-5; CDR3nt: TGTGCCAGCAGCGGGGTCCGGACAGGGGTCCAGCCCCAGCATTTT; CDR3aa: CASSGVRTGVQPQHF
d_gene: TRBD1; v_gene: TRBV6-2/TRBV6-3; abundance: -; j_gene: TRBJ2-7; CDR3nt: TGTGCCAGCAGTTACCGCCCAGGACAGGGAGGCTACGAGCAGTACTTC; CDR3aa: CASSYRPGQGGYEQYF
d_gene: -; v_gene: TRBV3-1; abundance: few; j_gene: TRBJ2-7; CDR3nt: TGTGCCAGCAGCCGCAACGGGGTAGCCTACGAGCAGTACTTC; CDR3aa: CASSRNGVAYEQYF